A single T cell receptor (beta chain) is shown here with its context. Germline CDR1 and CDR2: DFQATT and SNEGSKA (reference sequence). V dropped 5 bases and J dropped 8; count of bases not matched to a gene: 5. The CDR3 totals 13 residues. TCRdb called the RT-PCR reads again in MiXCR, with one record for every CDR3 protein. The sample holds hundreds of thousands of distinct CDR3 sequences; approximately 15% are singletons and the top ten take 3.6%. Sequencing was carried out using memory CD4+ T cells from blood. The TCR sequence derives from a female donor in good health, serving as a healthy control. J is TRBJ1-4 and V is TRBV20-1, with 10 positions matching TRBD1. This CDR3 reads CSAQDRGIEKLFF. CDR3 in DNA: TGCAGTGCTCAGGACAGGGGGATAGAAAAACTGTTTTTT.